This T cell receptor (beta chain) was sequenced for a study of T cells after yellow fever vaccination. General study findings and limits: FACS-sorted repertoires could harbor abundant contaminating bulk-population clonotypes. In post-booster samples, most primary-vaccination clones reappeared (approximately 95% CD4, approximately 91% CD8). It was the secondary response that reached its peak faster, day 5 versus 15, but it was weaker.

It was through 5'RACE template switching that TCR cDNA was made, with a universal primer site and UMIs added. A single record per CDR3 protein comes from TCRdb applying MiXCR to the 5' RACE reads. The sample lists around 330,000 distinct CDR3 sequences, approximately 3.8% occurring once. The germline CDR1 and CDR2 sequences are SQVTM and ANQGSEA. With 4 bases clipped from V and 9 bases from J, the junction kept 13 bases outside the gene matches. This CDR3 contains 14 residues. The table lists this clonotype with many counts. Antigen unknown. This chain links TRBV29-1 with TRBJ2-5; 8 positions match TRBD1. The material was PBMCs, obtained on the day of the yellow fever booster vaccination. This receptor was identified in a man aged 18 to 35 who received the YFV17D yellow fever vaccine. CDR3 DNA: TGCAGCGTTGGCCCCACAGGGGGGACGGTGGCCCAGTACTTC. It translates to CSVGPTGGTVAQYF.